The 25 T cell receptor beta chains presented below share a single source sample, sequenced in a study of cytomegalovirus exposure and HLA in healthy donors. Both 60 Vbeta primers and 13 Jbeta primers went into the PCR. Data came from immunoSEQ multiplex PCR; TCRdb stores just in-frame clones and leaves some out. The sample lists 95,000 to 150,000 clones; 81% were seen once. The sequencing sample was made of PBMCs. These TCRs come from a man aged 40-49 years in good health and CMV-seronegative.

This clone was detected only a few times. J is TRBJ2-2 and V is TRBV9; TRBD1 aligns across 7 bases. CDR1 SGDLS and CDR2 YYNGEE come from the germline V gene. There are 16 residues in the CDR3. After removal of 0 bases from V and 6 bases from J, the junction contained 8 bases not matched to a gene. The CDR3 coding sequence is TGTGCCAGCAGCGTAGCGAAGGGGGCGTCGGCCGGGGAGCTGTTTTTT. This encodes CASSVAKGASAGELFF.

V usage is TRBV5-4 and J usage is TRBJ2-1; 11 bases line up with TRBD2. The CDR3 covers 15 residues. V was pared by 4 bases and J by 8 bases, with 8 bases of the junction left unmatched. CDR1 and CDR2 (germline): SGHNT, YYREEE (reference sequence). Here the CDR3 reads CASSLKLAGDDEQFF. The CDR3 coding sequence is TGTGCCAGCAGCCTAAAACTAGCGGGGGACGATGAGCAGTTCTTC.

The sample holds one count of this clone. This chain connects TRBV6-5 to TRBJ1-5; no definite D call. Germline lookup yields CDR1 MNHEY and CDR2 SVGAGI. The CDR3 contains 14 residues. Trimming stripped 6 bases from V and 1 base from J, with 10 bases between. The CDR3 here is CASRPGPSNQPQHF. In DNA form, the CDR3 reads TGTGCCAGCAGGCCGGGTCCCAGCAATCAGCCCCAGCATTTT.

The chain uses TRBV9 and TRBJ2-6, with 10 bases matching TRBD2. Germline V gene lookup returns CDR1 SGDLS and CDR2 YYNGEE. The CDR3 loop spans 18 amino acids. V lost 0 bases, J lost 0 bases, and 3 bases stayed unmatched. The CDR3 loop is CASSVASSGSSGANVLTF. In DNA, the CDR3 is TGTGCCAGCAGCGTAGCTTCTAGCGGGAGCTCTGGGGCCAACGTCCTGACTTTC. Combining the CDR3 with reference TRBV9 and TRBJ2-6 gives the whole variable domain DSGVTQTPKHLITATGQRVTLRCSPRSGDLSVYWYQQSLDQGLQFLIQYYNGEERAKGNILERFSAQQFPDLHSELNLSSLELGDSALYFCASSVASSGSSGANVLTFGAGSRLTVL.

The chain combines TRBV6-6 with TRBJ2-2, with TRBD2 matching 10 bases. CDR1 MNHNY and CDR2 SVGAGI come from the germline V gene (reference sequence). J lost 4 bases, V lost 7 bases, and 9 bases had no gene match. This CDR3 region has 16 residues. CDR3 residues: CASKTGLAGATGELFF. In DNA form, the CDR3 reads TGTGCCAGCAAAACGGGGCTAGCGGGAGCCACCGGGGAGCTGTTTTTT.

This chain links TRBV10-3 with TRBJ2-7; tentatively, D is TRBD2 (5 bases). This CDR3 has 14 residues. Deletions cut 6 bases from V and 5 bases from J, with 17 bases between. Germline lookup yields CDR1 ENHRY and CDR2 SYGVKD. Written as DNA, the CDR3 is TGTGCCATCAGGGGTGAACCCAAGGGAGACGAGCAGTACTTC. It is translated as CAIRGEPKGDEQYF.

The chain joins TRBV2 to TRBJ1-1; 7 nucleotides align to TRBD1. The CDR3 totals 16 residues. Trimming removed 7 bases from V and 0 bases from J; junction bases left unmatched: 11. Germline CDR1 SNHLY, CDR2 FYNNEI. DNA of the CDR3: TGTGCCAGCAAGCCCCGGGACAGCGTTATGAACACTGAAGCTTTCTTT. Translating it yields CASKPRDSVMNTEAFF.

The V gene is TRBV6-5, the J gene TRBJ1-1; D not resolved. Germline loops: CDR1 MNHEY, CDR2 SVGAGI. This CDR3 has 14 amino acids. V was clipped by 6 bases and J by 0 bases, with 11 bases between them. In nucleotides, the CDR3 is TGTGCCAGCAGAACCGGGATAATGAACACTGAAGCTTTCTTT. Protein sequence: CASRTGIMNTEAFF.

As to this clone: The germline gene is not matched at one end of the junction; a read error may be the cause. The rearrangement links TRBV5-1 to TRBJ2-1, with 10 positions matching TRBD2. The CDR3 loop spans 17 amino acids. Per germline, CDR1 SGHRS and CDR2 YFSETQ. The CDR3 nucleotides read TGCGCCAGCGGCTTGGGCCTAGCGGGAGCATTGTACAATGAGCAGTTCTTC. Protein product: CASGLGLAGALYNEQFF.

The genes are TRBV18 and TRBJ1-2, with 7 positions matching TRBD1. Germline CDR1 and CDR2: KGHSH and LQKENI. The length of the CDR3 is 14 residues. The junction had 11 bases not matched to a gene; V was cut back by 5 bases and J by 8 bases. The CDR3 protein is CASSATGYGSGYTF. CDR3 DNA sequence: TGTGCCAGCTCAGCGACAGGGTATGGAAGCGGCTACACCTTC.

V and J are TRBV28 and TRBJ2-1, with 16 bases fitting TRBD2. V lost 7 bases and J lost 7; bases outside the gene matches: 13. The CDR3 has 18 residues. Germline CDR1 and CDR2: MDHEN and SYDVKM. CDR3 protein: CASTGGLAGGISGNEQFF. The CDR3, as DNA: TGTGCCAGCACCGGGGGACTAGCGGGGGGGATATCCGGTAATGAGCAGTTCTTC. The whole variable domain, remainder taken from reference TRBV28 and TRBJ2-1, is DVKVTQSSRYLVKRTGEKVFLECVQDMDHENMFWYRQDPGLGLRLIYFSYDVKMKEKGDIPEGYSVSREKKERFSLILESASTNQTSMYLCASTGGLAGGISGNEQFFGPGTRLTVL.

Remarks on this clone: The sample holds other DNA sequences that translate to the same CDR3. The chain has TRBV19 and TRBJ1-2; a weak D match, TRBD1 (5 bases). The CDR3 contains 14 residues. The V end was cut by 4 bases, the J end by 4 bases, with 13 bases between. The germline gives CDR1 LNHDA, CDR2 SQIVND (reference sequence). DNA for the CDR3: TGTGCCAGTAGTACTGGACACATAGGCTATGGCTACACCTTC. This sequence encodes CASSTGHIGYGYTF.

The V gene is TRBV14, the J gene TRBJ1-2, with 7 nucleotides matching TRBD1. The CDR3 consists of 14 residues. V gave up 4 bases and J gave up 0 bases; unmatched junction bases: 2. Germline V gene lookup returns CDR1 SGHDN and CDR2 FVKESK. Here the CDR3 DNA reads TGTGCCAGCAGCCCGACAGGGTCTAACTATGGCTACACCTTC. Protein: CASSPTGSNYGYTF.

The V gene is TRBV27, the J gene TRBJ2-7, with TRBD1 matching 10 bases. The V segment lost 6 bases and the J segment 4 bases; nucleotides outside the gene matches: 6. Germline V gene sequence: CDR1 MNHEY, CDR2 SMNVEV (reference sequence). The CDR3 consists of 14 residues. DNA of the CDR3: TGTGCCAGCAGAAGGACAGGGGGGGAGTACGAGCAGTACTTC. Amino acids: CASRRTGGEYEQYF.

This clone appeared a single time. The rearrangement links TRBV12-2 to TRBJ2-7; the DNA was not compared with TRBD1, the D call given in the table. TRBV12-2 is an annotated pseudogene. The CDR3 is 14 residues long. The CDR3 sequence is CASYRADRTYEQYF. The CDR3 region has the DNA TGTGCAAGCTATCGTGCGGACAGAACCTACGAGCAGTACTTC.

J is TRBJ2-7 and V is TRBV5-8; no definite D call. This CDR3 has 12 residues. Germline V gene lookup returns CDR1 SGHTS and CDR2 YDEGEE. V lost 4 bases and J lost 2, with 7 bases in between. CDR3 region: CASSRHPYEQYF. The CDR3 nucleotides read TGTGCCAGCAGCCGACACCCCTACGAGCAGTACTTC.

The rearrangement joins TRBV7-3 to TRBJ1-2; D is possibly TRBD1 (6 bases). The CDR3 has 14 amino acids. Per germline, CDR1 SGHTA and CDR2 FQGTGA. V dropped 2 bases and J dropped 7 bases, with 14 bases sitting between them. CDR3 loop: CASSLVAGDGGYTF. In nucleotides, the CDR3 is TGTGCCAGCAGCTTAGTAGCAGGGGACGGTGGCTACACCTTC.

This rearrangement joins TRBV19 to TRBJ2-7; TRBD1 might be the D (5 bases). The CDR3 covers 13 residues. The ends were cut back, 2 bases at V and 4 bases at J, with 9 bases in the middle. Per germline, CDR1 LNHDA and CDR2 SQIVND (reference sequence). Written as DNA, the CDR3 is TGTGCCAGTAGTATACAGGGATCATACGAGCAGTACTTC. Translated, it gives CASSIQGSYEQYF.

The chain couples TRBV27 to TRBJ2-6; D is possibly TRBD2 (6 bases). Trimming shortened V by 0 bases and J by 0 bases, and 15 bases separated the two germline ends. Germline loops: CDR1 MNHEY, CDR2 SMNVEV (reference sequence). This CDR3 is 19 amino acids long. CDR3 protein: CASSLSAGTLSSGANVLTF. DNA of the CDR3: TGTGCCAGCAGTTTATCGGCCGGGACTCTTAGCTCTGGGGCCAACGTCCTGACTTTC.

The chain uses TRBV27 and TRBJ1-1, with D tentatively TRBD1 (5 bases). The germline gives CDR1 MNHEY, CDR2 SMNVEV (reference sequence). Trimming pared 8 bases from V and 0 bases from J, leaving 13 bases between. The CDR3 extends over 14 amino acids. The DNA of the CDR3 is TGTGCCAGCCATCCAGGGCGAATGAACACTGAAGCTTTCTTT. As protein: CASHPGRMNTEAFF.

The chain uses TRBV18 and TRBJ1-2, with D uncertain. V shed 3 bases and J shed 5 bases, with 13 bases lying between them. Germline CDR1 is KGHSH and CDR2 is LQKENI. The CDR3 is 14 residues long. As DNA, the CDR3 is TGTGCCAGCTCACCTCTGGGAGGGATTTATGGCTACACCTTC. Protein: CASSPLGGIYGYTF.

The chain links TRBV19 to TRBJ1-5; the D gene is possibly TRBD1 (6 bases). Germline CDR1 reads LNHDA; CDR2 reads SQIVND (reference sequence). Trimming took 8 bases from V and 7 from J, leaving 24 bases between them. This CDR3 region has 16 residues. Written as DNA, the CDR3 is TGTGCCAGTGGGTCGGGGGGCCCAAGCTTTAGCCAGCCCCAGCATTTT. It codes for CASGSGGPSFSQPQHF.

V and J are TRBV11-2 and TRBJ1-4; D is uncertain. V was clipped by 0 bases and J by 2 bases, with 10 bases between them. From germline, CDR1 is SGHAT and CDR2 FQNNGV. The CDR3 extends over 16 amino acids. The CDR3 bases are TGTGCCAGCAGCTTAGATTCAAGAGGGACTAATGAAAAACTGTTTTTT. This sequence encodes CASSLDSRGTNEKLFF.

CDR3 coding DNA: TGCAGCGCCCTAATTCGGGGCTCTGGAAACACCATATATTTT. This gives the protein CSALIRGSGNTIYF. The chain couples TRBV29-1 to TRBJ1-3; D is unclear. V was pared by 7 bases and J by 0 bases, with 13 bases between. The CDR3 runs 14 residues. Germline assignment: CDR1 SQVTM and CDR2 ANQGSEA.

The genes are TRBV5-1 and TRBJ1-1; 9 nucleotides line up with TRBD1. The V gene end was trimmed by 4 bases and the J gene end by 5 bases; junction bases not matched to a gene: 9. Per germline, CDR1 SGHRS and CDR2 YFSETQ. There are 15 residues in the CDR3. This CDR3 is CASSGGTGRRTEAFF. The CDR3 DNA reads TGCGCCAGCAGCGGGGGGACAGGGCGGCGTACTGAAGCTTTCTTT. The full variable domain, in which reference TRBV5-1 and TRBJ1-1 provide the parts outside the CDR3, is KAGVTQTPRYLIKTRGQQVTLSCSPISGHRSVSWYQQTPGQGLQFLFEYFSETQRNKGNFPGRFSGRQFSNSRSEMNVSTLELGDSALYLCASSGGTGRRTEAFFGQGTRLTVV.